This T cell receptor beta chain emerged from a study of graft-versus-host responses after intestinal transplantation. Looking at the study overall: Induction with anti-thymocyte globulin, then tacrolimus and steroids for around three years, was given to all recipients.

Only a few counts were recorded for this clone. With about 200,000 irradiated, violet-dye-labeled stimulator cells, about 200,000 CFSE-labeled responder cells were plated. TCRdb keeps only in-frame clones here, not all; method: immunoSEQ multiplex PCR. The table includes approximately 18,000 clones, around 33% detected once. Trimming stripped 4 bases from V and 0 bases from J, with 9 bases between. The CDR3 loop spans 14 amino acids. Germline V lookup: CDR1 SGHDT, CDR2 YYEEEE. The source of this sequence is a human patient who was an organ donor for intestinal transplantation. The sample consisted of alloreactive CD4+ T cells from a mixed lymphocyte reaction culture, taken before transplantation. Subset in this sample: CFSE-low proliferating T cells sorted from roughly six-day pre-transplant mixed lymphocyte reaction (GvH or HvG direction). This sequence joins TRBV5-6 and TRBJ2-3; D is perhaps TRBD2 (6 bases). Here the CDR3 reads CASSGGTSTDTQYF. CDR3 sequence (DNA): TGTGCCAGCAGCGGTGGGACTAGCACAGATACGCAGTATTTT. Filled out from reference TRBV5-6 and TRBJ2-3, the complete variable domain reads DAGVTQSPTHLIKTRGQQVTLRCSPKSGHDTVSWYQQALGQGPQFIFQYYEEEERQRGNFPDRFSGHQFPNYSSELNVNALLLGDSALYLCASSGGTSTDTQYFGPGTRLTVL.